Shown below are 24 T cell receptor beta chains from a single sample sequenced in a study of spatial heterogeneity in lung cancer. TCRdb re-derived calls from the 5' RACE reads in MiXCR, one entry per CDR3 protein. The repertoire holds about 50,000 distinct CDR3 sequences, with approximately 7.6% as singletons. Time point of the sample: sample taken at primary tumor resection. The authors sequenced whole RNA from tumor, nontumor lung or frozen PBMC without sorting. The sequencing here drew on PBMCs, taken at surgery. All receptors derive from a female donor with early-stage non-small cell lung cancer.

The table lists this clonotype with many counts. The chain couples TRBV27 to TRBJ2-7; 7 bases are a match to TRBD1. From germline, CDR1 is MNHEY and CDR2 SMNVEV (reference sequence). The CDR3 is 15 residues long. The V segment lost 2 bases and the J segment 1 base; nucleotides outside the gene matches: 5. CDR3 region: CASSLRQGLSYEQYF. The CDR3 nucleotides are TGTGCCAGCAGTTTACGACAGGGCCTATCCTACGAGCAGTACTTC.

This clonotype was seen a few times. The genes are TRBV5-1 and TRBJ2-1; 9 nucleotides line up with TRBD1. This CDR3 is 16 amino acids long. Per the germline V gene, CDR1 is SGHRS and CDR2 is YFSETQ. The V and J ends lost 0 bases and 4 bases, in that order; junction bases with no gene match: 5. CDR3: CASSLAGQGSYNEQFF. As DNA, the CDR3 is TGCGCCAGCAGCTTGGCTGGACAGGGGTCATACAATGAGCAGTTCTTC. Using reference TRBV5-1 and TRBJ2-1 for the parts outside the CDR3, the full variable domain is KAGVTQTPRYLIKTRGQQVTLSCSPISGHRSVSWYQQTPGQGLQFLFEYFSETQRNKGNFPGRFSGRQFSNSRSEMNVSTLELGDSALYLCASSLAGQGSYNEQFFGPGTRLTVL.

In nucleotides, the CDR3 is TGTGCCAGCAGCTTGGGCCCGCAGCAAGAGACCCAGTACTTC. This encodes CASSLGPQQETQYF. The chain uses TRBV5-6 and TRBJ2-5; D unresolved. Germline assignment: CDR1 SGHDT and CDR2 YYEEEE. Trimming cost V 0 bases and J 2 bases, with 8 bases left between them. The CDR3 is 14 residues long.

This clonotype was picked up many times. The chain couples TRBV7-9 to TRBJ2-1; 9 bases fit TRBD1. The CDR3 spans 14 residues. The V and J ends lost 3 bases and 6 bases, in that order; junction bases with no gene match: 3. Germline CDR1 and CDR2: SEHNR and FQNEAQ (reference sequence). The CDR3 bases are TGTGCCAGCAGCTTCGGGACAGGGATCAATGAGCAGTTCTTC. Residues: CASSFGTGINEQFF.

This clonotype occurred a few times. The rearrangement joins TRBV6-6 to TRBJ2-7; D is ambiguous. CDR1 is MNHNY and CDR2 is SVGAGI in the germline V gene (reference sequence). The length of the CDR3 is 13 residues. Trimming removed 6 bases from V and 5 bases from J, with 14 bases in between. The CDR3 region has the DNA TGTGCCAGCAGCCTGACCGCGGCTAACGAGCAGTACTTC. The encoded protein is CASSLTAANEQYF.

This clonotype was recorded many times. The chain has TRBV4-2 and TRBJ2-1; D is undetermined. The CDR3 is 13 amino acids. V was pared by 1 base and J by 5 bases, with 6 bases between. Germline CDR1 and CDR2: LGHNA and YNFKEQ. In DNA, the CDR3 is TGTGCCAGCAGCCAAGCCAGAGACAATGAGCAGTTCTTC. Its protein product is CASSQARDNEQFF.

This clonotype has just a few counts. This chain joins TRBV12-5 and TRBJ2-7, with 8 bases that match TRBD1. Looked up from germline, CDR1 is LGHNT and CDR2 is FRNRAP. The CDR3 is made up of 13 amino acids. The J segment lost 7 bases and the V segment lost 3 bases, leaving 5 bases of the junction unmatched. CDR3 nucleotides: TGTGCTAGTGGTTTCCGACAGGGGCGGGAGCAGTACTTC. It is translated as CASGFRQGREQYF.

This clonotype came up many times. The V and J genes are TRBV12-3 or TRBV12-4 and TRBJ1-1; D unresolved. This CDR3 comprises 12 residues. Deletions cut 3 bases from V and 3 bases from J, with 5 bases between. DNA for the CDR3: TGTGCCAGCAGTTTCCCGGACACTGAAGCTTTCTTT. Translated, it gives CASSFPDTEAFF.

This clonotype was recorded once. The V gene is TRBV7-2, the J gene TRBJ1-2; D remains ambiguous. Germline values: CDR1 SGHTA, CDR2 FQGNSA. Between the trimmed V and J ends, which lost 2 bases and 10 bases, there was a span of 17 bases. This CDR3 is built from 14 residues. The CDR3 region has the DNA TGTGCCAGCAGCTTAAACAGCCCCGCAGCCCACTACACCTTC. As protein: CASSLNSPAAHYTF.

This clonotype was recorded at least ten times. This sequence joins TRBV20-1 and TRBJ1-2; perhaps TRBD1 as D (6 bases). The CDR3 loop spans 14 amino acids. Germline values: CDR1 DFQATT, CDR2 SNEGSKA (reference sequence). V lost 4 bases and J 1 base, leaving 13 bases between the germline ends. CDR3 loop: CSAIRGGGNYGYTF. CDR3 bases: TGCAGTGCTATCAGGGGTGGGGGTAACTATGGCTACACCTTC.

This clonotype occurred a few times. CDR3 coding DNA: TGTGCCAGCAGTGAACGTTCGTTCGAGCAGTACTTC. It specifies CASSERSFEQYF. The V call is TRBV2, the J call TRBJ2-7; D unclear. The CDR3 loop spans 12 amino acids. Germline V gene data show CDR1 as SNHLY and CDR2 as FYNNEI. V lost 2 bases to trimming and J lost 6 bases, with 8 bases between them.

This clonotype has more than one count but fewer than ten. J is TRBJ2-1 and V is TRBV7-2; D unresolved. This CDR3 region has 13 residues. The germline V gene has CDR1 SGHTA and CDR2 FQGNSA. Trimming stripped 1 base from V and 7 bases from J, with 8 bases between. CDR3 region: CASSLDRNNEQFF. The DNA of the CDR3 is TGTGCCAGCAGCTTAGATCGGAATAATGAGCAGTTCTTC. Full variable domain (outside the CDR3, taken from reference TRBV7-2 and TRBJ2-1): GAGVSQSPSNKVTEKGKDVELRCDPISGHTALYWYRQSLGQGLEFLIYFQGNSAPDKSGLPSDRFSAERTGGSVSTLTIQRTQQEDSAVYLCASSLDRNNEQFFGPGTRLTVL.

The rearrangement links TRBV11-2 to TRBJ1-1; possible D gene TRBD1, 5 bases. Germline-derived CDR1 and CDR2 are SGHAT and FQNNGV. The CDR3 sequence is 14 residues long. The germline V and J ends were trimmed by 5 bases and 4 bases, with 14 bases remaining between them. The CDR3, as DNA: TGTGCCAGCAGCCCCCAATGGGGGGTCACTGAAGCTTTCTTT. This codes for CASSPQWGVTEAFF.

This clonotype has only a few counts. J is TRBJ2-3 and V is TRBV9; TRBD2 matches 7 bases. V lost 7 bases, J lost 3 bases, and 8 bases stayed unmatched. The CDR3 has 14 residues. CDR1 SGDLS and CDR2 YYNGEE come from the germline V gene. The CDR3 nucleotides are TGTGCCAGCTCCAGGAGGGAGGGTACAGATACGCAGTATTTT. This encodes CASSRREGTDTQYF.

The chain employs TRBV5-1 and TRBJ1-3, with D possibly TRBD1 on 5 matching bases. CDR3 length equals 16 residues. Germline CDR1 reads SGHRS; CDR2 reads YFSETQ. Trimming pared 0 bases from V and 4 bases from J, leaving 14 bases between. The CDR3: CASSLGIDSSGNTIYF. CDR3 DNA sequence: TGCGCCAGCAGCTTGGGTATTGACAGCTCCGGAAACACCATATATTTT. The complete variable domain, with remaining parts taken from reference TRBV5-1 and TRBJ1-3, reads KAGVTQTPRYLIKTRGQQVTLSCSPISGHRSVSWYQQTPGQGLQFLFEYFSETQRNKGNFPGRFSGRQFSNSRSEMNVSTLELGDSALYLCASSLGIDSSGNTIYFGEGSWLTVV.

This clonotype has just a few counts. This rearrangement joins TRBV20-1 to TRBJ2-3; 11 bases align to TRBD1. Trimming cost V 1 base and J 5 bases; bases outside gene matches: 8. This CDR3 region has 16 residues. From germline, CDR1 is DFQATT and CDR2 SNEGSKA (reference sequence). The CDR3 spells CSARGSDRGHVDTQYF. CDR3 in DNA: TGCAGTGCTAGAGGGTCGGACAGGGGGCATGTAGATACGCAGTATTTT.

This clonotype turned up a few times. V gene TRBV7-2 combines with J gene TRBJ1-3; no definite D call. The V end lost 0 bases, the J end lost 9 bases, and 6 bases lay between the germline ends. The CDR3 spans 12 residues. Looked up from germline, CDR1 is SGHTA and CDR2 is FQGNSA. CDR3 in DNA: TGTGCCAGCAGCTTAGCGAGTGGCACCATATATTTT. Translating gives CASSLASGTIYF.

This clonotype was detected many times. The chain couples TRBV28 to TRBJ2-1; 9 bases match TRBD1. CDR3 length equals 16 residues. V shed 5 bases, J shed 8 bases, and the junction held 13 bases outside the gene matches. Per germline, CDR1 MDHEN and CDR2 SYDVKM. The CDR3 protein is CASSRLTGGTFDEQFF. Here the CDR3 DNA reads TGTGCCAGCAGTCGACTGACAGGGGGGACCTTCGATGAGCAGTTCTTC.

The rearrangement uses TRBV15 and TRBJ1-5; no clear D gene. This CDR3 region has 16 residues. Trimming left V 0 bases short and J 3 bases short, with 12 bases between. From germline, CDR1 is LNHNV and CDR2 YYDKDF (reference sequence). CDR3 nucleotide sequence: TGTGCCACCAGCAGAGATCGAGGACGGCCCAATCAGCCCCAGCATTTT. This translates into CATSRDRGRPNQPQHF.

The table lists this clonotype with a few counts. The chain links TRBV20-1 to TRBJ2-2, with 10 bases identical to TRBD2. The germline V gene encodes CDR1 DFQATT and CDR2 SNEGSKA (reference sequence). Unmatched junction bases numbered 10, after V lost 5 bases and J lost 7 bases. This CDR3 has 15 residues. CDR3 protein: CSASSAAGGSGELFF. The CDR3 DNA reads TGCAGTGCTTCTTCCGCAGCGGGGGGGAGCGGGGAGCTGTTTTTT.

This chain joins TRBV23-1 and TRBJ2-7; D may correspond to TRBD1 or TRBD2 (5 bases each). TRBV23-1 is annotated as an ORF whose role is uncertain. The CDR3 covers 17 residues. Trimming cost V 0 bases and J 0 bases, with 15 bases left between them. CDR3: CASSQSPGTFTSYEQYF. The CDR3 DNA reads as TGCGCCAGCAGTCAATCTCCTGGGACCTTCACCTCCTACGAGCAGTACTTC.

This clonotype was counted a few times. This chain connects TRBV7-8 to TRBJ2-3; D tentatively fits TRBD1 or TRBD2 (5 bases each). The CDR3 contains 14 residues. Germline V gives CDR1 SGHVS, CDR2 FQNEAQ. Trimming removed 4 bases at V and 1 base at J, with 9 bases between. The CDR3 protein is CASSSGRRTDTQYF. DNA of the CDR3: TGTGCCAGCAGCTCGGGACGGCGCACAGATACGCAGTATTTT.

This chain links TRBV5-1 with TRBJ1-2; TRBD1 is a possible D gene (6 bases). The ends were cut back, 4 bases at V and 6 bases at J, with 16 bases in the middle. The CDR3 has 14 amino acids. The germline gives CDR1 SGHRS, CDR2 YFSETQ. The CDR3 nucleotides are TGCGCCAGCAGCCCTTCCGGGACAAATGATGGCTACACCTTC. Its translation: CASSPSGTNDGYTF.

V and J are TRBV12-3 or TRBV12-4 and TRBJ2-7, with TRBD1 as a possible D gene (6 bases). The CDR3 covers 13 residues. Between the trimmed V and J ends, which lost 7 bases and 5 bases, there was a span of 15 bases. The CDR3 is CASTWDIDNEQYF. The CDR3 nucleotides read TGTGCCAGCACCTGGGACATTGATAACGAGCAGTACTTC.